This T cell receptor (beta chain) was documented in a study of blood T cells in healthy people across ages. For the second PCR, which ran for 7 to 11 cycles, a sample-barcoded 5' primer and a J-beta primer mix were used. TCRdb passed the 5' RACE reads through MiXCR, listing each CDR3 protein once. The table has 1.5 million to 2 million distinct CDR3 sequences, roughly 49% seen once; the top ten hold 2.1%. The donors, aged roughly 6 to 95, were healthy Caucasians from Russia. V was pared by 1 base and J by 7 bases, with 9 bases between. Germline assignment: CDR1 LGHNA and CDR2 YNFKEQ. CDR3 length equals 13 residues.

Source material: blood. This chain links TRBV4-2 with TRBJ2-3; D unresolved. This receptor was taken from a woman in her thirties or forties in good health. The DNA of the CDR3 is TGTGCCAGCAGCCAAGGGGTGTCCAATACGCAGTATTTT. It codes for CASSQGVSNTQYF.